This T cell receptor beta chain was found in a study of T-cell memory formation after mild COVID-19. Study findings and constraints: Pre-infection memory already had some responding clones, implying cross-reactive memory joined. Confirmation was lacking for SARS-CoV-2 specificity of second-wave clones that peaked on day 37.

One entry per CDR3 protein results from TCRdb running MiXCR on the 5' RACE reads. The data show some 250,000 distinct CDR3 sequences, with over 9% seen just once and roughly a fifth held by the top ten. This clonotype was counted only a few times. The antigen remains undetermined. This CDR3 region has 14 residues. Per the germline V gene, CDR1 is LGHDT and CDR2 is YNNKEL (reference sequence). With V trimmed by 2 bases and J by 5 bases, 3 bases remained unmatched. This sequence was found in a man aged 18-30 years who had mild COVID-19 (a few samples of this study predate the infection). Cell type and time point are not known. The chain recombines TRBV3-1 with TRBJ1-1, with 9 positions matching TRBD1. The sequenced material came from PBMCs or a T cell subset sorted from them (not recorded which). The CDR3 loop reads CASSQTGGRTEAFF. The CDR3 bases are TGTGCCAGCAGCCAAACAGGGGGCCGTACTGAAGCTTTCTTT.